These 9 T cell receptor beta chains were sequenced from one sample in a study of T-cell reconstitution after alpha-beta-depleted transplantation in children. Unique molecular identifiers were used in preparing the TCRbeta library. TCRdb redid the calling of the PCR reads with MiXCR, one entry per CDR3 protein. Of 900,000 or so distinct CDR3 sequences listed, 15% to 20% are singletons. The input for sequencing was PBMCs, mostly from graft donor cells, taken 360 days after TCRalphabeta/CD19-depleted stem cell transplant. The receptors originated from a male patient between 5 and 17 years old who had a stem cell transplant for acute lymphoblastic leukemia, so the T cells may come from the graft donor.

The J gene is TRBJ2-4, the V gene TRBV20-1; D is unclear. Germline assignment: CDR1 DFQATT and CDR2 SNEGSKA (reference sequence). V was pared by 3 bases and J by 1 base, with 13 bases between. The CDR3 covers 15 residues. CDR3 coding DNA: TGCAGTGCTAGGGGCGGACGGTGGGCCAAAAACATTCAGTACTTC. This translates into CSARGGRWAKNIQYF.

This clonotype was seen ten or more times. The CDR3 protein is CASSLEGDNEQFF. CDR3 DNA: TGCGCCAGCAGCTTGGAGGGGGACAATGAGCAGTTCTTC. The rearrangement links TRBV5-1 to TRBJ2-1, with D perhaps matching TRBD1 (6 bases). Trimming shortened V by 0 bases and J by 5 bases, and 6 bases separated the two germline ends. CDR1 SGHRS and CDR2 YFSETQ come from the germline V gene. The CDR3 runs to 13 residues.

V and J are TRBV7-9 and TRBJ2-5; TRBD2 aligns across 11 bases. V gave up 2 bases and J gave up 4 bases; unmatched junction bases: 3. The CDR3 loop spans 15 amino acids. Germline V lookup: CDR1 SEHNR, CDR2 FQNEAQ (reference sequence). The CDR3 DNA follows: TGTGCCAGCAGCTTAAGTCTAGCGGGAGGAGAGACCCAGTACTTC. Amino acid sequence: CASSLSLAGGETQYF. Looking up the rest from reference TRBV7-9 and TRBJ2-5 gives the full variable domain: DTGVSQNPRHKITKRGQNVTFRCDPISEHNRLYWYRQTLGQGPEFLTYFQNEAQLEKSRLLSDRFSAERPKGSFSTLEIQRTEQGDSAMYLCASSLSLAGGETQYFGPGTRLLVL.

The chain carries TRBV5-1 and TRBJ2-1; D perhaps matches TRBD2 (6 bases). The CDR3 is made up of 18 amino acids. V was trimmed by 4 bases and J by 0 bases, leaving 20 bases between them. Germline V lookup: CDR1 SGHRS, CDR2 YFSETQ. The CDR3 DNA sequence: TGCGCCAGCAGCCCCCGGGGGTCTACGCATTACTCCTACAATGAGCAGTTCTTC. This gives the protein CASSPRGSTHYSYNEQFF.

As to this clonotype: One junction end disagrees with the germline gene, perhaps due to a read error. The chain combines TRBV12-3 or TRBV12-4 with TRBJ2-7; TRBD2 is a possible D gene (5 bases). This CDR3 is built from 12 residues. The CDR3 loop reads CAVARSDYQQYF. As DNA, the CDR3 is TGTGCCGTCGCGAGGTCTGACTACCAGCAGTACTTC.

This clonotype appeared a few times. The V and J genes are TRBV7-6 and TRBJ2-7; 11 bases match TRBD1. CDR1 SGHVS and CDR2 FNYEAQ come from the germline V gene. Unmatched junction bases numbered 6, after V lost 4 bases and J lost 7 bases. This CDR3 has 14 amino acids. The CDR3: CASSSTGTGGEQYF. CDR3 nucleotide sequence: TGTGCCAGCAGCTCGACCGGGACAGGGGGTGAGCAGTACTTC.

This clonotype occurred a few times. The V call is TRBV9, the J call TRBJ2-1; 8 bases are shared with TRBD2. CDR1 and CDR2 (germline): SGDLS, YYNGEE. V shed 3 bases, J shed 9 bases, and the junction held 14 bases outside the gene matches. The CDR3 loop spans 16 amino acids. The CDR3 region is CASSDSPGLGFGEQFF. The DNA of the CDR3 is TGTGCCAGCAGCGATTCCCCGGGACTAGGATTCGGTGAGCAGTTCTTC.

This clonotype was seen once. The chain links TRBV19 to TRBJ2-1; maybe TRBD2 (6 bases). The CDR3 covers 15 residues. The germline V gene encodes CDR1 LNHDA and CDR2 SQIVND (reference sequence). V was clipped by 4 bases and J by 1 base, with 11 bases between them. CDR3 protein: CASSTGLPSYNEQFF. In DNA form, the CDR3 reads TGTGCCAGTAGTACGGGACTTCCATCCTACAATGAGCAGTTCTTC.

This clonotype was found a few times. The chain recombines TRBV27 with TRBJ1-4, with no clear D. The CDR3 contains 16 residues. CDR1 is MNHEY and CDR2 is SMNVEV in the germline V gene (reference sequence). Trimming took off 4 bases at V and 0 bases at J, with 12 bases between the two ends. The CDR3 sequence: CASSSGEPATNEKLFF. The DNA for the CDR3 is TGTGCCAGCAGTTCCGGGGAGCCCGCAACTAATGAAAAACTGTTTTTT.